This T cell receptor (beta chain) originates from a study of prognosis after radiotherapy for stage I lung cancer (dated by TCRdb to the early 2020s). About the study as a whole: Between April 2018 and January 2019, 20 or so stage I NSCLC patients were enrolled in Nanjing, China. Among the enrolled patients, roughly 14 had newly diagnosed primary stage I lung tumors, while five had oligometastatic NSCLC following surgical resection of the primary tumor. All patients were considered medically inoperable, owing to comorbidities in 11 to 13 and refusal of surgery in seven or eight. Ages in the cohort of roughly 13 men and over 5 women ranged from about 50 to 85 years, with a median of 74. On tumor histology, 11 to 12 patients had adenocarcinoma and roughly 7 had squamous cell carcinoma. SBRT was given in 3 to 5 fractions with a biologically effective dose of at least 100 Gy, using image-guided IMRT or VMAT. No patient received concurrent therapy alongside SBRT. About 20% of the 19 patients developed distant metastases after SBRT, at a median of around seven months; the other 15 showed no significant progression. Peripheral blood TCR beta repertoires were profiled in stage I NSCLC patients before and after stereotactic body radiotherapy, and the study then linked these repertoires to distant failure. The study sequenced some 38 blood samples from some 20 patients, one before and one after SBRT per patient. Overall study outcomes, separate from this receptor: Whether the expanded TCR clones were tumor-specific was not determined. A decrease in unique TCR clone counts was observed after SBRT (median approximately 10,000 before versus several thousand after; Wilcoxon paired P=0.011). TRBV and TRBJ usage frequencies reportedly varied with metastasis status, involving two V genes at baseline and several V and two J genes after SBRT. Post-SBRT Shannon entropy and its change from baseline were lower in patients who developed distant metastases; baseline Shannon entropy was not associated with metastases. All reported P values were unadjusted for multiple comparisons. The small cohort and short follow-up limited the study, so independent validation of the findings is needed.

All patients had node-negative disease on CT and PET/CT, and none had a history of other malignancies or prior chemotherapy or radiotherapy. At each of the two time points, 5.5 to 7.5 milliliters of peripheral venous blood were collected into EDTA tubes. Ficoll-Paque Plus density-gradient centrifugation was used to isolate PBMCs. Right after collection, samples were placed at -80 degrees C and kept there until analysis. Two rounds of multiplex PCR were used to amplify the TCR beta CDR3 region from genomic DNA. The first PCR round used primers specific to each TRBV and TRBJ gene, with sequences filed in Chinese patent CN105087789A. The second PCR round used universal primers. The Roche High Pure PCR Template Preparation Kit was used to extract genomic DNA from the frozen PBMCs. Libraries were sequenced paired-end with 151 bp reads on an Illumina HiSeq 3000. Per the authors' processing: CutAdapt was used to discard raw reads that did not contain the multiplex PCR primer sequences. High-quality paired reads were merged into contigs with PEAR. MiXCR assigned TRB V, D and J gene segments to each contig by aligning to reference sequences. To remove sequencing errors, CDR3 sequences were clustered according to base quality and sequence similarity. Diversity was calculated as Shannon entropy divided by the natural log of the number of productive TCR sequences. To get clonality, Shannon entropy was divided by the natural log of the number of unique clonotypes, and that result was subtracted from one. The Youden index of ROC curves was used to select progression-free survival cut-offs for repertoire metrics, and analyses were performed in R 3.5.3. TCRdb took the public reads, trimmed them with fastp at Q25, ran MiXCR for clone calling and kept in-frame beta chains. Identical CDR3 proteins give one entry, which carries the most common genes and DNA. None of the V and J calls come from the authors' own analysis; TCRdb made them. The sample table holds tens of thousands of distinct CDR3 sequences, of which approximately 26% were seen once. The ten largest clones represent 6.5% to 8.5% of the sample.

CDR1 and CDR2 are read off the germline V gene (reference sequence) as LGHDT and YNNKEL. From cysteine to phenylalanine, the CDR3 is 15 amino acids long. The only DNA kept is the CDR3, 45 bases in frame from the first base. Trimming removed 7 bases from V and 6 bases from J, leaving 21 bases between the germline ends. In the case of this clonotype: Its specific antigen is unknown. The sample holds no much larger clone one base away, and base qualities are not on file.

Sequencing was performed on PBMCs, taken before or after stereotactic body radiation therapy (not recorded which). This clonotype was obtained from a donor aged 50 or older with non-small cell lung cancer. The sequence is built from TRBV3-1 and TRBJ1-1; the D gene is perhaps TRBD1, from 5 matching bases. The nucleotide sequence is given as TGTGCCAGCACCCTGGGAACCGGGGGTGAGTCTGAAGCTTTCTTT. It translates as CASTLGTGGESEAFF.